The 18 T cell receptor beta chains below were found in one sample sequenced in a study of OX40 agonist ivuxolimab in advanced cancers. The table came from immunoSEQ multiplex PCR; TCRdb's copy has only in-frame clones and leaves some out. This sample has roughly 70,000 clones; around four fifths occur once, and the top ten carry 0.4% to 0.45%. Sequenced material: CD4+ or CD8+ T cells sorted from blood, taken in a trial of the OX40 agonist ivuxolimab. Receptors originate from an adult with an advanced solid tumor such as melanoma, head and neck, liver or kidney cancer.

V is TRBV6-5 and J is TRBJ1-1, with 7 bases that match TRBD1. This CDR3 has 14 amino acids. With 4 bases clipped from V and 3 bases from J, the junction kept 5 bases outside the gene matches. The germline V gene encodes CDR1 MNHEY and CDR2 SVGAGI. Written as DNA, the CDR3 is TGTGCCAGCAGTTCCTGGGACAGATACACTGAAGCTTTCTTT. Amino acids: CASSSWDRYTEAFF.

V gene TRBV20-1 combines with J gene TRBJ1-6, with D unclear. V lost 6 bases, J lost 12 bases, and 12 bases lay in between. In germline, CDR1 is DFQATT, CDR2 SNEGSKA (reference sequence). The CDR3 covers 11 residues. CDR3 coding DNA: TGCAGTGCCACAGTCTCTGGACCCCTCCACTTT. It encodes CSATVSGPLHF.

V gene TRBV7-4 combines with J gene TRBJ2-7; 7 bases match TRBD1. The CDR3 extends over 18 amino acids. Germline-derived CDR1 and CDR2 are SGHVT and SQSDAQ. Trimming removed 2 bases from V and 2 bases from J; junction bases left unmatched: 15. CDR3 in amino acids: CASSLIIEDRRNTYEQYV. The CDR3 DNA follows: TGTGCCAGCAGCTTAATCATTGAGGACAGGCGAAACACCTACGAGCAGTACGTC.

The J gene is TRBJ1-4, the V gene TRBV27; possible D gene TRBD1, 6 bases. V was cut by 4 bases and J by 6 bases, with 12 bases left in between. Germline CDR1 is MNHEY and CDR2 is SMNVEV (reference sequence). The CDR3 contains 14 residues. CDR3 coding DNA: TGTGCCAGCAGTTATAAACAGGGAGATGAAAAACTGTTTTTT. Its protein is CASSYKQGDEKLFF.

The CDR3 sequence is CASSLGVTYEQYV. In DNA, the CDR3 is TGTGCCAGCAGCTTAGGGGTCACCTACGAGCAGTACGTC. The chain combines TRBV11-2 with TRBJ2-7, with no clear D. CDR1 SGHAT and CDR2 FQNNGV come from the germline V gene. The V gene lost 1 base and the J gene lost 2 bases, with 6 bases spanning the gap. This CDR3 is built from 13 residues.

V and J are TRBV18 and TRBJ2-7, with D maybe TRBD2 (7 bases). CDR1 and CDR2 from the germline V gene are KGHSH and LQKENI. The V end lost 1 base, the J end lost 5 bases, and 12 bases lay between the germline ends. This CDR3 is 14 amino acids long. The CDR3 spells CASSPQGEGHEQYF. The CDR3 nucleotides are TGTGCCAGCTCACCACAGGGGGAGGGTCACGAGCAGTACTTC.

The chain recombines TRBV5-1 with TRBJ2-7; 8 bases are a match to TRBD1. Unmatched junction bases numbered 9, after V lost 4 bases and J lost 6 bases. The CDR3 length is 14 residues. Germline V gene data show CDR1 as SGHRS and CDR2 as YFSETQ. CDR3 in amino acids: CASSADRVDREQYF. The CDR3 nucleotides read TGCGCCAGCAGCGCGGACAGGGTCGATCGCGAGCAGTACTTC.

This clone was counted only a few times. The chain links TRBV27 to TRBJ2-3; tentative D call: TRBD2 (6 bases). CDR3 length: 15 amino acids. Germline CDR1 is MNHEY and CDR2 is SMNVEV (reference sequence). V lost 1 base, J lost 3 bases, and 11 bases lay in between. CDR3 sequence reads: CASSLYGGFTDTQYF. The DNA of the CDR3 is TGTGCCAGCAGTTTATATGGGGGGTTTACAGATACGCAGTATTTT.

This chain links TRBV6-6 with TRBJ2-7; 8 nucleotides match TRBD2. The CDR3 spans 15 residues. From germline, CDR1 is MNHNY and CDR2 SVGAGI (reference sequence). V lost 6 bases, J lost 6 bases, and 13 bases stayed unmatched. The CDR3, as DNA: TGTGCCAGCAGCCCTACTATGCGGGAGGCCCTCGAGCAGTACTTC. The encoded protein is CASSPTMREALEQYF.

The genes are TRBV6-5 and TRBJ1-6, with D unresolved. V shed 6 bases and J shed 6 bases, with 12 bases lying between them. In germline, CDR1 is MNHEY, CDR2 SVGAGI. This CDR3 spans 14 amino acids. The CDR3 is CASSPLTFNSPLHF. Written as DNA, the CDR3 is TGTGCCAGCAGCCCTTTGACATTTAATTCACCCCTCCACTTT.

The chain joins TRBV11-3 to TRBJ2-1; no reliable D call. The V gene's germline CDR1 is SGHNT and CDR2 YENEEA. The CDR3 totals 13 residues. Trimming removed 1 base from V and 6 bases from J, with 7 bases in between. Here the CDR3 reads CASSLGAFNEQFF. The CDR3 region has the DNA TGTGCCAGCAGCTTAGGGGCCTTCAATGAGCAGTTCTTC.

This clone occurred once. CDR3 DNA sequence: TGTGCCAGCAGCTTCCCCGGGACTAGCGGCTTTACCGGGGAGCTGTTTTTT. Encoded protein: CASSFPGTSGFTGELFF. This rearrangement joins TRBV4-2 to TRBJ2-2, with TRBD2 identical over 11 bases. With V trimmed by 5 bases and J by 5 bases, 10 bases remained unmatched. Looked up from germline, CDR1 is LGHNA and CDR2 is YNFKEQ. This CDR3 has 17 amino acids.

The rearrangement uses TRBV7-2 and TRBJ1-1; no firm D call. The CDR3 covers 13 residues. Trimming stripped 4 bases from V and 0 bases from J, with 6 bases between. Germline V gene lookup returns CDR1 SGHTA and CDR2 FQGNSA. The CDR3 loop reads CASSSGMNTEAFF. DNA for the CDR3: TGTGCCAGCAGCTCAGGAATGAACACTGAAGCTTTCTTT.

This chain links TRBV28 with TRBJ2-1; 13 bases are shared with TRBD2. The CDR3 runs to 16 residues. Germline trimming cut 6 bases from V and 4 bases from J; bases unmatched to any gene: 6. Looked up from germline, CDR1 is MDHEN and CDR2 is SYDVKM. The CDR3 DNA reads TGTGCCAGCAGCCCTCGGACTAGCGGGGGATACAATGAGCAGTTCTTC. Encoded protein: CASSPRTSGGYNEQFF.

The chain links TRBV5-1 to TRBJ2-2; D might be TRBD1 or TRBD2, each matching 5 bases. V was shortened by 6 bases and J by 4 bases, with 16 bases between the two germline ends. Germline V gene data show CDR1 as SGHRS and CDR2 as YFSETQ. CDR3 length: 15 residues. CDR3 nucleotide sequence: TGCGCCAGCACCTTTCGGGGCGACGGCACCGGGGAGCTGTTTTTT. It is translated as CASTFRGDGTGELFF.

The rearrangement uses TRBV5-4 and TRBJ2-5; TRBD2 matches at 10 bases. The CDR3 loop spans 15 amino acids. Germline V lookup: CDR1 SGHNT, CDR2 YYREEE (reference sequence). Unmatched junction bases numbered 4, after V lost 4 bases and J lost 1 base. DNA for the CDR3: TGTGCCAGCAGCGTACTAGCGGGGCTCCAAGAGACCCAGTACTTC. Its protein is CASSVLAGLQETQYF.

V and J are TRBV5-1 and TRBJ2-5, with TRBD2 matching 10 bases. The CDR3 runs 15 residues. CDR1 is SGHRS, CDR2 YFSETQ, per germline. Trimming removed 1 base from V and 5 bases from J; junction bases left unmatched: 5. The CDR3 nucleotides read TGCGCCAGCAGCTTGTCGCCTAGCGGGGGCGAGACCCAGTACTTC. Translated, it gives CASSLSPSGGETQYF.

This chain connects TRBV9 to TRBJ2-3; 12 bases fit TRBD2. J lost 1 base, V lost 0 bases, and 9 bases had no gene match. Looked up from germline, CDR1 is SGDLS and CDR2 is YYNGEE. The CDR3 is 19 amino acids. The CDR3 here is CASSVGRGTSGLGTDTQYF. The CDR3 DNA sequence: TGTGCCAGCAGCGTAGGAAGAGGGACTAGCGGGTTGGGCACAGATACGCAGTATTTT. The entire variable domain, with the rest obtained from reference TRBV9 and TRBJ2-3, is as follows: DSGVTQTPKHLITATGQRVTLRCSPRSGDLSVYWYQQSLDQGLQFLIQYYNGEERAKGNILERFSAQQFPDLHSELNLSSLELGDSALYFCASSVGRGTSGLGTDTQYFGPGTRLTVL.